The rows below give T cell receptor beta chains drawn from one sample of a study of shared clonotypes between healthy human individuals. Clones were sequenced by immunoSEQ multiplex PCR, and TCRdb holds only the in-frame ones, with some missing. The sample gives some 2,100,000 clones, 90% to 97% of which show up once; over 0.1% is in the top ten. Sequencing was performed on naive CD4+ T cells sorted from blood. These TCRs come from a man younger than 35 in good health. Each CDR3 is given with its conserved first and last residue. The D gene is left open where the match is weak. Rows may omit the clone size; those that give it use once, few, many or a size class.

V,D,J,size,CDR3,DNA
TRBV19,TRBD2,TRBJ2-1,NA,CASRIAGGHEQFF,TGTGCCAGCCGGATAGCGGGAGGACATGAGCAGTTCTTC
TRBV4-3,TRBD2,TRBJ2-5,NA,CASSQDLSGSGETQYF,TGCGCCAGCAGCCAAGATCTCAGCGGGAGTGGAGAGACCCAGTACTTC
TRBV27,TRBD1,TRBJ2-1,NA,CASSLRQGASYNEQFF,TGTGCCAGCAGTTTACGGCAGGGGGCGTCATACAATGAGCAGTTCTTC
TRBV18,NA,TRBJ2-1,NA,CASSPGATGNEQFF,TGTGCCAGCTCACCAGGTGCGACGGGCAATGAGCAGTTCTTC
TRBV7-6,NA,TRBJ2-2,NA,CASSLGDLNTGELFF,TGTGCCAGCAGCTTAGGGGACCTGAACACCGGGGAGCTGTTTTTT
TRBV19,NA,TRBJ2-3,NA,CASSVDLQVDTQYF,TGTGCCAGTAGTGTGGACCTTCAGGTGGATACGCAGTATTTT
TRBV30,NA,TRBJ2-7,NA,CAWSVGIFYEQYF,TGTGCCTGGAGTGTGGGGATCTTCTACGAGCAGTACTTC
TRBV6-4,TRBD1,TRBJ2-7,NA,CASKLSGTGPYEQYF,TGTGCCAGCAAACTATCCGGGACAGGCCCCTACGAGCAGTACTTC
TRBV19,TRBD2,TRBJ2-7,NA,CASSAPGLAGEKYF,TGTGCCAGTAGTGCTCCGGGACTAGCGGGAGAAAAGTACTTC
TRBV5-1,TRBD1,TRBJ2-7,once,CASRRGGTSSYEQYF,TGCGCCAGCAGAAGAGGGGGCACCAGCTCCTACGAGCAGTACTTC
TRBV7-9,NA,TRBJ1-2,NA,CASSPVGDYFGYTF,TGTGCCAGCAGCCCGGTAGGCGATTATTTTGGCTACACCTTC
TRBV14,TRBD1,TRBJ2-4,NA,CASSTTGGALAKNIQYF,TGTGCCAGCAGCACTACAGGGGGCGCCCTAGCCAAAAACATTCAGTACTTC
TRBV5-6,NA,TRBJ2-7,NA,CASSLGDAREQYF,TGTGCCAGCAGCTTAGGTGATGCGCGGGAGCAGTACTTC
TRBV5-4,NA,TRBJ2-6,once,CASSLALTSSGANVLTF,TGTGCCAGCAGCTTGGCCCTGACGAGCTCTGGGGCCAACGTCCTGACTTTC
TRBV5-5,NA,TRBJ1-3,NA,CASSISALRGNTIYF,TGTGCCAGCAGCATCTCGGCCCTTCGTGGGAACACCATATATTTT
TRBV30,NA,TRBJ2-1,NA,CAWTRTLYNEQFF,TGTGCCTGGACTCGGACTTTGTACAATGAGCAGTTCTTC
TRBV28,TRBD1,TRBJ1-4,NA,CASRPLGTGWEKLFF,TGTGCCAGCCGGCCTTTAGGGACAGGGTGGGAAAAACTGTTTTTT
TRBV9,NA,TRBJ2-7,once,CASSVGPVVYEQYF,TGTGCCAGCAGCGTAGGCCCCGTCGTGTACGAGCAGTACTTC
TRBV6-6,NA,TRBJ1-5,NA,CASSYSSGVQPQHF,TGTGCCAGCAGTTACTCGTCGGGGGTGCAGCCCCAGCATTTT
TRBV28,NA,TRBJ2-7,NA,CASSSLRDQTYEQYF,TGTGCCAGCAGTTCCCTCCGGGACCAGACCTACGAGCAGTACTTC
TRBV6-6,TRBD1,TRBJ2-1,NA,CASSRQGVRNEQFF,TGTGCCAGCAGTCGACAGGGGGTTCGCAATGAGCAGTTCTTC
TRBV5-1,TRBD1,TRBJ2-7,NA,CASSLGKTGGVYEQYF,TGCGCCAGCAGCTTGGGGAAGACAGGGGGCGTATACGAGCAGTACTTC
TRBV7-8,NA,TRBJ2-7,NA,CASSLGTGATYEQYF,TGTGCCAGCAGCCTTGGGACCGGGGCTACCTACGAGCAGTACTTC
TRBV2,NA,TRBJ2-7,NA,CASNRDAAGRYEQYF,TGTGCCAGCAATCGGGATGCGGCGGGAAGGTACGAGCAGTACTTC
TRBV2,TRBD1,TRBJ1-6,NA,CASRVGQGHSPLHF,TGTGCCAGCAGGGTGGGACAGGGCCATTCACCCCTCCACTTT
TRBV30,TRBD1,TRBJ2-5,NA,CAWTTGSKETQYF,TGTGCCTGGACGACAGGGAGCAAAGAGACCCAGTACTTC